The 27 T cell receptor beta chains in this list originate from one sample, sequenced in a study of T cells after yellow fever vaccination. TCRdb ran MiXCR on the 5' RACE reads and lists one entry per CDR3 protein. The data contain 300,000 to 350,000 distinct CDR3 sequences, 8% to 9.5% of them singletons. The sequences come from PBMCs, collected roughly 47 days after the first yellow fever vaccination. The receptors stem from a man aged 18 to 29 who received the YFV17D yellow fever vaccine.

This clonotype was detected once. This may come from a read error, since a much larger clone is one base off. The V gene is TRBV5-1, the J gene TRBJ1-5, with D unresolved. The germline V gene encodes CDR1 SGHRS and CDR2 YFSETQ. The CDR3 runs 12 residues. CDR3 sequence: CASSSSNQPLHF. The CDR3 coding sequence is TGCGCCAGCAGTAGTAGCAATCAGCCCCTGCATTTT.

This chain uses TRBV11-1 with TRBJ2-5, with 8 bases aligning to TRBD2. Germline V lookup: CDR1 SGHAT, CDR2 FQDESV (reference sequence). The CDR3 covers 13 residues. J gave up 3 bases and V 6 bases, and 3 bases lay outside the gene matches. The CDR3, as DNA: TGTGCCAGCAGAGGAGCGGGGGAAGAGACCCAGTACTTC. Residues: CASRGAGEETQYF.

This clonotype was counted between two and nine times. V usage is TRBV7-6 and J usage is TRBJ2-2, with no clear D. The CDR3 runs to 14 residues. CDR1 is SGHVS and CDR2 is FNYEAQ in the germline V gene. Trimming left V 6 bases short and J 4 bases short, with 12 bases between. As DNA, the CDR3 is TGTGCCAGCAGGAGCAACATTGGCACCGGGGAGCTGTTTTTT. Residues: CASRSNIGTGELFF.

This clonotype came up a few times. The chain carries TRBV10-3 and TRBJ2-4; 9 bases agree with TRBD1. J lost 8 bases, V lost 3 bases, and 5 bases had no gene match. Germline assignment: CDR1 ENHRY and CDR2 SYGVKD. This CDR3 is built from 14 residues. CDR3 sequence (DNA): TGTGCCATCAGTGATGGGGACAGGGTTGACATTCAGTACTTC. Translating gives CAISDGDRVDIQYF.

V is TRBV21-1 and J is TRBJ2-4. TRBV21-1 is described as a pseudogene. This CDR3 spans 15 amino acids. CDR3 sequence reads: CASSKIPTAKNIQYF. Written as DNA, the CDR3 is TGTGCCAGCAGCAAAATTCCAACAGCCAAAAACATTCAGTACTTC.

The V call is TRBV20-1, the J call TRBJ1-2; 12 nucleotides agree with TRBD1. V gave up 0 bases and J gave up 7 bases; unmatched junction bases: 3. In germline, CDR1 is DFQATT, CDR2 SNEGSKA (reference sequence). The CDR3 runs 14 residues. CDR3: CSARELGQGAGYTF. The CDR3 nucleotides read TGCAGTGCTAGAGAGTTGGGACAGGGGGCTGGCTACACCTTC.

Ten or more counts support this clonotype. V usage is TRBV4-2 and J usage is TRBJ2-5, with TRBD2 matching over 14 bases. Germline lookup yields CDR1 LGHNA and CDR2 YNFKEQ. The CDR3 has 16 residues. J was trimmed by 1 base and V by 6 bases; bases with no gene match: 4. The CDR3 bases are TGTGCCAGCAGTAGCGGACTAGCGGGGGGCCAAGAGACCCAGTACTTC. It translates to CASSSGLAGGQETQYF.

This clonotype was seen repeatedly, ten times or more. This chain links TRBV18 with TRBJ2-3; 11 nucleotides align to TRBD2. Trimming at V came to 3 bases and at J to 2 bases, leaving 4 bases not matched to a gene. CDR3 size: 16 residues. Germline V gene sequence: CDR1 KGHSH, CDR2 LQKENI. The CDR3 protein is CASSPRLAGNTDTQYF. Written as DNA, the CDR3 is TGTGCCAGCTCACCTAGACTAGCGGGGAACACAGATACGCAGTATTTT.

At least ten counts were recorded for this clonotype. The chain uses TRBV12-3 or TRBV12-4 and TRBJ1-1, with D perhaps matching TRBD1 (5 bases). The CDR3 spans 14 residues. Trimming removed 7 bases from V and 2 bases from J, with 14 bases in between. The CDR3 protein is CASTRTGGNTEAFF. The CDR3 nucleotides are TGTGCCAGCACCCGAACGGGGGGAAACACTGAAGCTTTCTTT.

The V call is TRBV4-3, the J call TRBJ2-1; 7 bases fit TRBD2. With 0 bases clipped from V and 5 bases from J, the junction kept 7 bases outside the gene matches. Germline V lookup: CDR1 LGHNA, CDR2 YSLEER. The CDR3 spans 16 residues. CDR3 region: CASSQDGIAGHNEQFF. The CDR3 nucleotides read TGCGCCAGCAGCCAAGATGGGATAGCGGGCCACAATGAGCAGTTCTTC.

The rearrangement uses TRBV5-1 and TRBJ2-2, with 15 positions matching TRBD2. The CDR3 extends over 20 amino acids. The trim removed 4 bases at V and 3 bases at J, leaving 13 bases unmatched. Germline CDR1 and CDR2: SGHRS and YFSETQ. The CDR3 DNA follows: TGCGCCAGCAGCCCGTTCCAGGGACTAGCGGGGGGAGGAGACACCGGGGAGCTGTTTTTT. It specifies CASSPFQGLAGGGDTGELFF.

This clonotype has ten or more counts. This chain joins TRBV20-1 and TRBJ1-2; D is ambiguous. There are 13 residues in the CDR3. Looked up from germline, CDR1 is DFQATT and CDR2 is SNEGSKA (reference sequence). V was trimmed by 0 bases and J by 6 bases, leaving 11 bases between them. Written as DNA, the CDR3 is TGCAGTGCTAGAGATAACGTGGGGAATGGCTACACCTTC. Translation: CSARDNVGNGYTF.

This clonotype was observed a few times. The chain is built from TRBV7-2 and TRBJ1-4, with 9 bases lining up with TRBD1. The CDR3 sequence is 15 residues long. Germline trimming cut 5 bases from V and 8 bases from J; bases unmatched to any gene: 9. Germline loops: CDR1 SGHTA, CDR2 FQGNSA. CDR3 sequence (DNA): TGTGCCAGCAGCGCCCGACAGGGGGAGGAGGAAAAACTGTTTTTT. It specifies CASSARQGEEEKLFF.

In this sample, this clonotype turned up a few times. This rearrangement joins TRBV7-2 to TRBJ2-7, with a weak D call TRBD1 (5 bases). Per germline, CDR1 SGHTA and CDR2 FQGNSA. V was cut by 3 bases and J by 5 bases, with 14 bases left in between. This CDR3 has 14 amino acids. The CDR3 region is CASSFISGFHEQYF. As DNA, the CDR3 is TGTGCCAGCAGCTTCATTTCAGGGTTCCACGAGCAGTACTTC.

In its sample, this clonotype was seen many times. The chain couples TRBV5-1 to TRBJ2-3; 10 bases align to TRBD2. V gave up 0 bases and J gave up 4 bases; unmatched junction bases: 2. CDR1 SGHRS and CDR2 YFSETQ come from the germline V gene. This CDR3 contains 15 residues. CDR3 sequence: CASSLGAGGPDTQYF. The CDR3 nucleotides read TGCGCCAGCAGCTTGGGAGCGGGGGGGCCAGATACGCAGTATTTT.

This clonotype was counted only a few times. The J gene is TRBJ2-2, the V gene TRBV5-4; maybe TRBD1 (8 bases). CDR3 length: 17 residues. V lost 4 bases, J lost 6 bases, and 22 bases lay in between. The V gene's germline CDR1 is SGHNT and CDR2 YYREEE (reference sequence). CDR3 nucleotide sequence: TGTGCCAGCAGCCGCTCAGCGGGACAGGCAACCTCCGGGGAGCTGTTTTTT. Translating gives CASSRSAGQATSGELFF. Full variable domain (outside the CDR3, taken from reference TRBV5-4 and TRBJ2-2): ETGVTQSPTHLIKTRGQQVTLRCSSQSGHNTVSWYQQALGQGPQFIFQYYREEENGRGNFPPRFSGLQFPNYSSELNVNALELDDSALYLCASSRSAGQATSGELFFGEGSRLTVL.

This clonotype was recorded a few times. The rearrangement links TRBV7-3 to TRBJ2-3; 8 bases agree with TRBD1. Germline V gene data show CDR1 as SGHTA and CDR2 as FQGTGA. V shed 4 bases, J shed 4 bases, and the junction held 7 bases outside the gene matches. The CDR3 is 15 residues long. DNA for the CDR3: TGTGCCAGCAGCTCCGGACAGGGCTCAGCAGATACGCAGTATTTT. Translating it yields CASSSGQGSADTQYF.

CDR3 DNA: TGTGCCAGCAGGGAAAGGGGCAACACTGAAGCTTTCTTT. Protein sequence: CASRERGNTEAFF. This rearrangement joins TRBV6-1 to TRBJ1-1, with D tentatively TRBD1 (5 bases). Germline-derived CDR1 and CDR2 are MNHNS and SASEGT. Trimming stripped 6 bases from V and 2 bases from J, with 10 bases between. This CDR3 contains 13 residues.

The rearrangement joins TRBV5-1 to TRBJ2-5; TRBD2 agrees at 7 bases. The CDR3 totals 13 residues. V shed 2 bases and J 7 bases; nucleotides not matched to a gene: 5. CDR1 is SGHRS, CDR2 YFSETQ, per germline. The CDR3 nucleotides are TGCGCCAGCAGCTTTGGGGGGGATGTGACCCAGTACTTC. Protein: CASSFGGDVTQYF.

This clonotype came up many times. V gene TRBV11-2 combines with J gene TRBJ1-1; D is unresolved. The CDR3 extends over 15 amino acids. Looked up from germline, CDR1 is SGHAT and CDR2 is FQNNGV. Trimming cost V 1 base and J 1 base, with 10 bases left between them. CDR3 sequence reads: CASSLVGRRNTEAFF. CDR3 nucleotide sequence: TGTGCCAGCAGCTTAGTAGGCAGGCGGAACACTGAAGCTTTCTTT.

The chain uses TRBV5-5 and TRBJ2-3; D remains ambiguous. Germline assignment: CDR1 SGHKS and CDR2 YYEKEE (reference sequence). V lost 4 bases, J lost 2 bases, and 11 bases lay in between. The CDR3 is made up of 14 amino acids. CDR3 nucleotides: TGTGCCAGCAGCCGCGGCGCCGACACAGATACGCAGTATTTT. Protein sequence: CASSRGADTDTQYF. The whole variable domain, filled in from reference TRBV5-5 and TRBJ2-3, reads DAGVTQSPTHLIKTRGQQVTLRCSPISGHKSVSWYQQVLGQGPQFIFQYYEKEERGRGNFPDRFSARQFPNYSSELNVNALLLGDSALYLCASSRGADTDTQYFGPGTRLTVL.

This clonotype was seen more than once but under ten times. The CDR3 region is CASSFKDRGNEQFF. CDR3 DNA sequence: TGTGCCAGCAGCTTCAAGGACAGGGGAAATGAGCAGTTCTTC. The chain recombines TRBV5-6 with TRBJ2-1, with TRBD1 matching 9 bases. Germline CDR1 reads SGHDT; CDR2 reads YYEEEE. The CDR3 extends over 14 amino acids. V trimming: 2 bases; J trimming: 7 bases; junction bases outside the gene matches: 4.

The chain has TRBV12-3 or TRBV12-4 and TRBJ2-5, with no clear D. The CDR3 runs 14 residues. Trimming cost V 5 bases and J 5 bases, with 15 bases left between them. CDR3 in DNA: TGTGCCAGCAGTCCCCGTTTTGTGGGGGAGACCCAGTACTTC. Encoded protein: CASSPRFVGETQYF.

The V call is TRBV5-5, the J call TRBJ2-3; 8 bases align to TRBD2. This CDR3 has 16 amino acids. Unmatched junction bases numbered 8, after V lost 0 bases and J lost 5 bases. Germline CDR1 SGHKS, CDR2 YYEKEE (reference sequence). CDR3 in amino acids: CASSLEVQRGLDTQYF. CDR3 bases: TGTGCCAGCAGCTTGGAGGTTCAGCGGGGGTTAGATACGCAGTATTTT.

This clonotype was seen a few times. V usage is TRBV6-1 and J usage is TRBJ1-1; weak D call: TRBD1 (6 bases). Germline V CDR1 and CDR2: MNHNS, SASEGT. V gave up 3 bases and J gave up 5 bases, with 16 bases separating them. This CDR3 contains 15 residues. CDR3 DNA sequence: TGTGCCAGCAGTGAGTGGGGGGCGCGGTGGACTGAAGCTTTCTTT. This encodes CASSEWGARWTEAFF.

The sample holds a few counts of this clonotype. The chain recombines TRBV20-1 with TRBJ1-5; 10 nucleotides agree with TRBD1. The CDR3 has 14 amino acids. Germline-derived CDR1 and CDR2 are DFQATT and SNEGSKA (reference sequence). Losses at the gene ends were 6 bases for V and 3 bases for J; bases not matched to a gene: 5. CDR3 in amino acids: CSAMGTGDNQPQHF. The CDR3 nucleotides are TGCAGTGCCATGGGGACAGGGGACAATCAGCCCCAGCATTTT.

In this sample, this clonotype turned up a few times. The CDR3 DNA is TGTGCCAGCAGCCAGACAGACTACAATGAGCAGTTCTTC. Protein sequence: CASSQTDYNEQFF. The chain employs TRBV14 and TRBJ2-1, with a weak D call TRBD1 (5 bases). There are 13 residues in the CDR3. Trimming removed 3 bases from V and 3 bases from J, with 6 bases in between. CDR1 is SGHDN and CDR2 is FVKESK in the germline V gene.